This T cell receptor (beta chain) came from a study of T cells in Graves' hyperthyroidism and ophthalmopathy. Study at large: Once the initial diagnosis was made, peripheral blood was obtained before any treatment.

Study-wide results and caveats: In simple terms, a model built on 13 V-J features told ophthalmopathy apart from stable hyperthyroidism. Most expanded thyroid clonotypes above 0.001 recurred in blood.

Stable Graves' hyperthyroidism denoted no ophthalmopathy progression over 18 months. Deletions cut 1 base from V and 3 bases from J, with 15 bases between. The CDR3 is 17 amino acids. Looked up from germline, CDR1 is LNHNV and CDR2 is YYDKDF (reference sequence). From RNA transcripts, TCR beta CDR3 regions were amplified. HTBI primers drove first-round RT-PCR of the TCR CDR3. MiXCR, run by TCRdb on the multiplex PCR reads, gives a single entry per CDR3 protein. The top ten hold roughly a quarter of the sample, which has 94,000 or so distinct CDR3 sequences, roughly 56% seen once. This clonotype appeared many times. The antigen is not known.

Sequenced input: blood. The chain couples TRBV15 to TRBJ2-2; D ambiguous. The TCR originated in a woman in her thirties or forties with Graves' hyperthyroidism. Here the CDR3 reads CATSRASASGDTGELFF. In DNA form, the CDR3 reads TGTGCCACCAGCAGAGCCTCCGCCTCCGGCGACACCGGGGAGCTGTTTTTT. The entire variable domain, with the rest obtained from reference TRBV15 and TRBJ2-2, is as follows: DAMVIQNPRYQVTQFGKPVTLSCSQTLNHNVMYWYQQKSSQAPKLLFHYYDKDFNNEADTPDNFQSRRPNTSFCFLDIRSPGLGDTAMYLCATSRASASGDTGELFFGEGSRLTVL.